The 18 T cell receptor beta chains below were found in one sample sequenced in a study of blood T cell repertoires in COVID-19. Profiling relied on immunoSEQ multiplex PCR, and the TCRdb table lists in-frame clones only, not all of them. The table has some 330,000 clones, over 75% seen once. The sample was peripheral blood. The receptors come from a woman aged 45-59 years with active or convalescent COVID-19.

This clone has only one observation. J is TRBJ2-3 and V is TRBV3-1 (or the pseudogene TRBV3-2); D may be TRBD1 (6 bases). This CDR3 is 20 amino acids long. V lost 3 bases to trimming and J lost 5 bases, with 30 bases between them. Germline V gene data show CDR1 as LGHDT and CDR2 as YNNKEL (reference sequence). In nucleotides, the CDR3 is TGTGCCAGCAGCCAGACGCCCAAACCCCTGACAGGAGTCGACAGAGATACGCAGTATTTT. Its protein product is CASSQTPKPLTGVDRDTQYF.

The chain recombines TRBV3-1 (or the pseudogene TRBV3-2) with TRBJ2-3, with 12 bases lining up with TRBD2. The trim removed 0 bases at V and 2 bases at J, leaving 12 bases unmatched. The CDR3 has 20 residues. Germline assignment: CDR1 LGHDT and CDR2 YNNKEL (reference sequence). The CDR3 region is CASSQDRFGLAGGSTDTQYF. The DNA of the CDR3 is TGTGCCAGCAGCCAAGATCGGTTTGGGCTAGCGGGGGGGTCCACAGATACGCAGTATTTT.

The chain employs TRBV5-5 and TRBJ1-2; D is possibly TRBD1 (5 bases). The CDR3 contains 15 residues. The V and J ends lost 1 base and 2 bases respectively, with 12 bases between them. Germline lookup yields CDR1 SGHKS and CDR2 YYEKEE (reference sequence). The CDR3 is CASSLRGAANYGYTF. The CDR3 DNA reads TGTGCCAGCAGCTTGAGGGGCGCGGCCAACTATGGCTACACCTTC.

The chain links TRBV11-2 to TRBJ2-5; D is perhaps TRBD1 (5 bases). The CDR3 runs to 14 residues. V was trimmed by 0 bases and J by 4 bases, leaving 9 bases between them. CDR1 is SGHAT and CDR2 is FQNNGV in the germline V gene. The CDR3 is CASSLDAGIETQYF. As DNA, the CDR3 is TGTGCCAGCAGCTTAGATGCAGGGATAGAGACCCAGTACTTC.

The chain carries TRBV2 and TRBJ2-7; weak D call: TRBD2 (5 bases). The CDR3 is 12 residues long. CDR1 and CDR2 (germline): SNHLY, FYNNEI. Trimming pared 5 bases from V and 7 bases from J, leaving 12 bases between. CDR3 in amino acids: CASSRASGEQYF. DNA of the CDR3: TGTGCCAGCAGTCGGGCGTCGGGGGAGCAGTACTTC.

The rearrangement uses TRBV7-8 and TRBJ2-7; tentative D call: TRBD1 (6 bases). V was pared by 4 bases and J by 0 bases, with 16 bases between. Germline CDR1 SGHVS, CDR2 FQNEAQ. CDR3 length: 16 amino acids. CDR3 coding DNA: TGTGCCAGCAGCTCCCGATGGACAGCCCTCTCCTACGAGCAGTACTTC. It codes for CASSSRWTALSYEQYF.

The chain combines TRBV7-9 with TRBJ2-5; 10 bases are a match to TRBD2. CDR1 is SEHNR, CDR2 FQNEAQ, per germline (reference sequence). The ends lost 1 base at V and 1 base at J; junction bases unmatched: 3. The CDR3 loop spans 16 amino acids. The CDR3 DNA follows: TGTGCCAGCAGCTTAGGGACTAGCGGAGGCCAAGAGACCCAGTACTTC. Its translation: CASSLGTSGGQETQYF.

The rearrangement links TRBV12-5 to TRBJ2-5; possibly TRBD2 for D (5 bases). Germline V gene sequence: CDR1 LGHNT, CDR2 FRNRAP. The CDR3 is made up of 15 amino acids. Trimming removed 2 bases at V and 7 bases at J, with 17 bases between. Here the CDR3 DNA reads TGTGCTAGTGGTTTGTCTCTAGCTTACGAGGGGACCCAGTACTTC. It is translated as CASGLSLAYEGTQYF.

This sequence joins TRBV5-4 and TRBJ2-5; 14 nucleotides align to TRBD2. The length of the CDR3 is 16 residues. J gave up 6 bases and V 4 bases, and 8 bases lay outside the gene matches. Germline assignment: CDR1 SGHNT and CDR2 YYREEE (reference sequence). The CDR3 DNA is TGTGCCAGCAGCACAGGGACTAGCGGGAGTTGGAAGACCCAGTACTTC. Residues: CASSTGTSGSWKTQYF.

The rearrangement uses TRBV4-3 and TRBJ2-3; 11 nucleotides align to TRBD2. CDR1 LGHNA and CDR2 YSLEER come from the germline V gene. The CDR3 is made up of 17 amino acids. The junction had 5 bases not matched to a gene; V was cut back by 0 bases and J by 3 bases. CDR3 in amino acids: CASSQDLTSGSTDTQYF. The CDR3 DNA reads TGCGCCAGCAGCCAAGATCTAACTAGCGGGAGTACAGATACGCAGTATTTT.

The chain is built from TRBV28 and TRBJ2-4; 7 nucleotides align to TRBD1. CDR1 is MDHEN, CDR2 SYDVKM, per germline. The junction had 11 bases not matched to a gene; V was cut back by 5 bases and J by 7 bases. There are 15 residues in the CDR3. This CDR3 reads CASSPRQGKKNIQYF. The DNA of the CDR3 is TGTGCCAGCAGTCCAAGACAGGGCAAAAAGAACATTCAGTACTTC.

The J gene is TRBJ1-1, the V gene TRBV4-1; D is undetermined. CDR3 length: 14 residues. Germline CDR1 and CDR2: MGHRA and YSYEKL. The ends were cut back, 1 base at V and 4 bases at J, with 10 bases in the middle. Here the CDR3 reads CASSQVYEGTEAFF. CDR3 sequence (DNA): TGCGCCAGCAGCCAAGTTTACGAGGGCACTGAAGCTTTCTTT.

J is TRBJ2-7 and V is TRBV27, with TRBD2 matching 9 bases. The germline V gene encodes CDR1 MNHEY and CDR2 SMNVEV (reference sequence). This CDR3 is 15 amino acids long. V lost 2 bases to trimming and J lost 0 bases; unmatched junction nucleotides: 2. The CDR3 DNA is TGTGCCAGCAGTTTAGCGGGGGGGATCTCCTACGAGCAGTACTTC. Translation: CASSLAGGISYEQYF.

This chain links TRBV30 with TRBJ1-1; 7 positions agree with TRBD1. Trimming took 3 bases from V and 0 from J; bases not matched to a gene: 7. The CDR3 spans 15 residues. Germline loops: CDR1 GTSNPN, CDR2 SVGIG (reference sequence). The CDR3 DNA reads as TGTGCCTGGAGCACCTTCGGGACAGTGAACACTGAAGCTTTCTTT. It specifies CAWSTFGTVNTEAFF.

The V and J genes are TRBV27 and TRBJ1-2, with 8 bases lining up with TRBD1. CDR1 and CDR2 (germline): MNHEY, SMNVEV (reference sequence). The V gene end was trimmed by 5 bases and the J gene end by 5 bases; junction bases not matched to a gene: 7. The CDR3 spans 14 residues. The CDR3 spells CASSVRGLGYGYTF. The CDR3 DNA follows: TGTGCCAGCAGTGTCAGGGGGCTCGGATATGGCTACACCTTC.

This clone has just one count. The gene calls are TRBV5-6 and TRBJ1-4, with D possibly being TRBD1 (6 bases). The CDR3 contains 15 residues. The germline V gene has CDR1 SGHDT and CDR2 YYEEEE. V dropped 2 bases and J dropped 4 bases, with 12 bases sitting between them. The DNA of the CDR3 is TGTGCCAGCAGCTTAAGGCAGGGGTTTAATGAAAAACTGTTTTTT. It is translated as CASSLRQGFNEKLFF.

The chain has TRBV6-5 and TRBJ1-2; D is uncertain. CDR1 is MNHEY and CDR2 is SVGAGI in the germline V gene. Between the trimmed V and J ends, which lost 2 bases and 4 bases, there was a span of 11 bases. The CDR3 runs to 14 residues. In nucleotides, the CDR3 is TGTGCCAGCAGTTACAGAGCACGGGGCTATGGCTACACCTTC. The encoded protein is CASSYRARGYGYTF.

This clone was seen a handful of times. The CDR3 loop is CACIGTSGSTDTQYF. The DNA for the CDR3 is TGTGCCTGTATCGGGACTAGCGGGAGCACAGATACGCAGTATTTT. V gene TRBV30 combines with J gene TRBJ2-3; 12 positions match TRBD2. Trimming took 6 bases from V and 0 from J; bases not matched to a gene: 4. The CDR3 is made up of 15 amino acids. CDR1 is GTSNPN and CDR2 is SVGIG in the germline V gene (reference sequence).